The rows below give T cell receptor beta chains drawn from one sample of a study of blood T cell repertoires in COVID-19. Data came from immunoSEQ multiplex PCR; TCRdb stores just in-frame clones and leaves some out. The data contain about 91,000 clones, more than 70% of them singletons. What was sequenced was peripheral blood. These receptors all stem from a woman aged 80 or over with active COVID-19. Each CDR3 is given with its conserved first and last residue. D genes are given only for firm matches. Clone size is given for some rows only: seen once, a few or many times, or a class if the clone is expanded.

clone_size j_call d_call v_call cdr3_aa cdr3_nt
. TRBJ2-4 . TRBV28 CASSDRYLAKNIQYF TGTGCCAGCAGTGACAGATACTTAGCCAAAAACATTCAGTACTTC
. TRBJ2-7 . TRBV15 CATSRDTGGGPYEQYF TGTGCCACCAGCAGAGATACAGGGGGGGGTCCCTACGAGCAGTACTTC
. TRBJ2-7 TRBD1 TRBV7-9 CASSLGTGTGGHEQYF TGTGCCAGCAGCTTAGGCACCGGGACAGGGGGACACGAGCAGTACTTC
. TRBJ1-5 TRBD1 TRBV29-1 CSVGRDRGSNQPQHF TGCAGCGTTGGCAGGGACAGGGGAAGCAATCAGCCCCAGCATTTT
. TRBJ2-1 TRBD1 TRBV14 CASSKQGWNEQFF TGTGCCAGCAGTAAACAGGGGTGGAATGAGCAGTTCTTC
. TRBJ1-1 . TRBV7-8 CASSPVRDTEAFF TGTGCCAGCAGCCCCGTCAGGGACACTGAAGCTTTCTTT
. TRBJ1-6 . TRBV27 CASSLQGWRSPLHF TGTGCCAGCAGTTTGCAGGGTTGGCGATCACCCCTCCACTTT
. TRBJ2-5 TRBD1 TRBV5-4 CASSPDRALETQYF TGTGCCAGCAGCCCTGACAGGGCACTAGAGACCCAGTACTTC
. TRBJ1-2 . TRBV15 CATSRAGLPKGYTF TGTGCCACCAGCAGAGCAGGGCTCCCTAAAGGCTACACCTTC
. TRBJ2-3 TRBD2 TRBV24-1 CATSRRESTDTQYF TGTGCCACCAGTAGGCGGGAGTCGACAGATACGCAGTATTTT
. TRBJ1-2 TRBD1 TRBV2 CASRRQGLDYGYTF TGTGCCAGCAGGAGACAGGGGCTTGATTATGGCTACACCTTC
. TRBJ1-1 TRBD1 TRBV29-1 CSADRGMNTEAFF TGCAGCGCTGACAGGGGTATGAACACTGAAGCTTTCTTT
. TRBJ1-1 . TRBV12-3/TRBV12-4 CASRTRVITEAFF TGTGCCAGCAGAACCAGGGTGATCACTGAAGCTTTCTTT
. TRBJ2-1 . TRBV5-1 CASSLWATYNEQFF TGCGCCAGCAGCTTGTGGGCCACCTACAATGAGCAGTTCTTC
. TRBJ1-2 . TRBV28 CVSVGPFSYGYTF TGTGTCTCAGTTGGTCCTTTCTCCTATGGCTACACCTTC
. TRBJ2-3 . TRBV6-5 CASRLLGTDTQYF TGTGCCAGCAGGCTACTAGGCACAGATACGCAGTATTTT
. TRBJ2-3 . TRBV5-1 CASSPGGTQSTDTQYF TGCGCCAGCAGCCCTGGCGGGACGCAGAGCACAGATACGCAGTATTTT
. TRBJ2-5 . TRBV27 CASSPSNRYQETQYF TGTGCCAGCAGTCCCTCTAACAGGTACCAAGAGACCCAGTACTTC
. TRBJ2-1 . TRBV12-5 CASGLSRGSYNEQFF TGTGCTAGTGGTTTGTCCAGGGGCTCCTACAATGAGCAGTTCTTC
once TRBJ1-1 . TRBV4-3 CASSQELQGAAVTEAFF TGCGCCAGCAGCCAAGAATTGCAGGGCGCGGCGGTCACTGAAGCTTTCTTT
. TRBJ1-4 . TRBV7-8 CASSLVGASKANEKLFF TGTGCCAGCAGCTTAGTAGGGGCCAGTAAGGCCAATGAAAAACTGTTTTTT
. TRBJ2-5 TRBD1 TRBV13 CASSRDRGTSQETQYF TGTGCCAGCAGCCGAGACAGGGGGACTTCCCAAGAGACCCAGTACTTC
. TRBJ2-5 TRBD2 TRBV20-1 CSAHGGRYVYF TGCAGTGCTCACGGCGGGAGATATGTATACTTC
. TRBJ2-5 TRBD2 TRBV5-6 CASSPGLAGWGYQETQYF TGTGCCAGCAGCCCGGGACTAGCGGGTTGGGGGTACCAAGAGACCCAGTACTTC
. TRBJ2-3 TRBD2 TRBV28 CASSPPNFASGRPTDTQYF TGTGCCAGCAGCCCTCCGAATTTCGCTAGCGGGAGGCCCACAGATACGCAGTATTTT
once TRBJ2-3 . TRBV7-2 CASSAQRGAGTDTQYF TGTGCCAGCAGCGCCCAACGGGGGGCTGGCACAGATACGCAGTATTTT
few TRBJ2-1 . TRBV11-2 CASSLGTVGSGRNEQFF TGTGCCAGCAGCTTAGGGACGGTCGGGAGCGGTCGCAATGAGCAGTTCTTC
. TRBJ1-5 . TRBV10-3 CAISTQGSNQPQHF TGTGCCATCAGTACACAGGGCAGCAATCAGCCCCAGCATTTT
. TRBJ2-2 . TRBV7-9 CASSPARGALTGELFF TGTGCCAGCAGCCCGGCCCGGGGGGCGCTCACCGGGGAGCTGTTTTTT
. TRBJ2-2 . TRBV2 CASRDSDSPGELFF TGTGCCAGCAGAGATTCCGACAGTCCCGGGGAGCTGTTTTTT
. TRBJ2-7 . TRBV28 CASTDTPYEQYF TGTGCCAGCACCGATACTCCCTACGAGCAGTACTTC
. TRBJ2-1 . TRBV29-1 CSGRGLPISYNEQFF TGCAGCGGGAGGGGACTCCCGATCTCCTACAATGAGCAGTTCTTC
. TRBJ2-3 . TRBV5-4 CASSLRDSADTQYF TGTGCCAGCAGCTTAAGGGACTCCGCAGATACGCAGTATTTT
. TRBJ2-5 . TRBV2 CASSTGPGETQYF TGTGCCAGCAGCACCGGCCCCGGGGAGACCCAGTACTTC
. TRBJ1-3 . TRBV28 CASSVGLAGMHGGATIYF TGTGCCAGCAGTGTTGGATTGGCAGGGATGCATGGTGGTGCTACCATATATTTT
. TRBJ2-1 . TRBV19 CASSPLATNEQFF TGTGCCAGTAGTCCTCTAGCCACCAATGAGCAGTTCTTC
. TRBJ2-5 . TRBV18 CASSRGAGETQYF TGTGCCAGCTCACGGGGAGCGGGAGAGACCCAGTACTTC
few TRBJ2-7 . TRBV4-3 CASSQERGYEQYF TGCGCCAGCAGCCAAGAAAGGGGTTACGAGCAGTACTTC
. TRBJ1-1 . TRBV5-4 CASSETRNTEAFF TGTGCCAGCAGCGAGACACGTAACACTGAAGCTTTCTTT
. TRBJ2-7 . TRBV12-2 CASRLVVYEQYF TGTGCAAGTCGCTTAGTAGTTTACGAGCAGTACTTC
. TRBJ1-1 . TRBV3-1/TRBV3-2 CASSPTGVAGTEAFF TGTGCCAGCAGCCCGACAGGTGTAGCGGGCACTGAAGCTTTCTTT
. TRBJ2-7 . TRBV6-5 CASSYSSSLCEQYF TGTGCCAGCAGTTACTCGAGTTCTCTATGCGAGCAGTACTTC
. TRBJ2-1 . TRBV4-3 CASSQELGQGATSGSYNEQFF TGCGCCAGCAGCCAAGAATTGGGACAGGGAGCGACTAGCGGATCCTACAATGAGCAGTTCTTC
. TRBJ2-7 TRBD1 TRBV7-9 CASSLVGTGGVEQYF TGTGCCAGCAGCTTAGTTGGGACAGGGGGGGTCGAGCAGTACTTC
. TRBJ2-2 TRBD2 TRBV18 CASSQRLAENTGELFF TGTGCCAGCTCGCAAAGACTAGCGGAGAACACCGGGGAGCTGTTTTTT
. TRBJ2-7 TRBD2 TRBV28 CASSPVVSGRAYEQYF TGTGCCAGCAGCCCTGTTGTTAGCGGGAGGGCCTACGAGCAGTACTTC
once TRBJ1-4 . TRBV9 CASSRSIGETNEKLFF TGTGCCAGCAGCCGCAGCATAGGGGAAACTAATGAAAAACTGTTTTTT
. TRBJ2-7 TRBD2 TRBV18 CASSPLGLAVSYEQYF TGTGCCAGCTCACCACTGGGACTAGCGGTTTCCTACGAGCAGTACTTC